A single sample gave rise to the 8 T cell receptor beta chains below, sequenced in a study of identical twins. TCRdb itself ran the 5' RACE reads through MiXCR, one entry per CDR3 protein. This table holds 450,000 to 500,000 distinct CDR3 sequences, 13% to 15% found once. This same sample was also part of a study on yellow fever vaccine responses in identical twins.

Input material: CD4+ T cells sorted from blood. These TCRs come from a woman aged 18-30 years in good health.

V usage is TRBV29-1 and J usage is TRBJ2-6; weak D call: TRBD1 (6 bases). From germline, CDR1 is SQVTM and CDR2 ANQGSEA. The CDR3 runs to 13 residues. The V end was cut by 5 bases, the J end by 4 bases, with 9 bases between. The CDR3 coding sequence is TGCAGCGTTACAGGGCCAGGGGCCAACGTCCTGACTTTC. Protein sequence: CSVTGPGANVLTF.

The chain combines TRBV3-1 with TRBJ2-1; no definite D call. V was clipped by 1 base and J by 10 bases, with 11 bases between them. CDR1 and CDR2 from the germline V gene are LGHDT and YNNKEL (reference sequence). The CDR3 consists of 13 residues. CDR3 loop: CASSQASVREQFF. The CDR3 DNA reads as TGTGCCAGCAGCCAAGCGTCGGTAAGGGAGCAGTTCTTC.

This clonotype occurred many times. The chain recombines TRBV12-3 or TRBV12-4 with TRBJ1-2; D is ambiguous. CDR3 size: 11 residues. Trimming shortened V by 5 bases and J by 9 bases, and 10 bases separated the two germline ends. In DNA, the CDR3 is TGTGCCAGCAGTAACCTGGGTAGCTACACCTTC. Amino acid sequence: CASSNLGSYTF.

This clonotype was seen a handful of times. The V and J genes are TRBV29-1 and TRBJ2-3; D tentatively fits TRBD1 or TRBD2 (5 bases each). V lost 4 bases and J 2 bases, leaving 13 bases between the germline ends. Germline V gene sequence: CDR1 SQVTM, CDR2 ANQGSEA. This CDR3 spans 14 amino acids. The CDR3 region is CSVGQTIHTDTQYF. CDR3 bases: TGCAGCGTTGGACAGACTATACACACAGATACGCAGTATTTT.

V is TRBV3-1 and J is TRBJ2-3; 11 positions match TRBD2. Germline loops: CDR1 LGHDT, CDR2 YNNKEL (reference sequence). The J segment lost 4 bases and the V segment lost 4 bases, leaving 13 bases of the junction unmatched. The CDR3 spans 18 residues. The CDR3 here is CASSRTSGGRSIPDTQYF. CDR3 DNA sequence: TGTGCCAGCAGCCGCACTAGCGGGGGACGTTCCATCCCAGATACGCAGTATTTT.

This clonotype has a handful of counts. As DNA, the CDR3 is TGCAGTGCTCCAGGACTCTTAGCCAAAAACATTCAGTACTTC. Translation: CSAPGLLAKNIQYF. This chain uses TRBV20-1 with TRBJ2-4; maybe TRBD2 (5 bases). Germline V gene sequence: CDR1 DFQATT, CDR2 SNEGSKA (reference sequence). V lost 5 bases to trimming and J lost 0 bases, with 11 bases between them. This CDR3 spans 14 amino acids.

This clonotype was picked up many times. The V call is TRBV2, the J call TRBJ2-4; D might be TRBD2 (5 bases). V was clipped by 3 bases and J by 8 bases, with 17 bases between them. The V gene's germline CDR1 is SNHLY and CDR2 FYNNEI. This CDR3 is built from 15 residues. For the CDR3, the DNA is TGTGCCAGCAGTGACCCGTGGAGTAGCGAGGACATTCAGTACTTC. Translated: CASSDPWSSEDIQYF.

This clonotype showed up many times. This sequence joins TRBV12-3 or TRBV12-4 and TRBJ1-6, with D perhaps TRBD1 (6 bases). V was shortened by 3 bases and J by 6 bases, with 9 bases between the two germline ends. There are 14 residues in the CDR3. CDR3 in amino acids: CASSLKGGNSPLHF. DNA of the CDR3: TGTGCCAGCAGTTTGAAGGGGGGTAATTCACCCCTCCACTTT.